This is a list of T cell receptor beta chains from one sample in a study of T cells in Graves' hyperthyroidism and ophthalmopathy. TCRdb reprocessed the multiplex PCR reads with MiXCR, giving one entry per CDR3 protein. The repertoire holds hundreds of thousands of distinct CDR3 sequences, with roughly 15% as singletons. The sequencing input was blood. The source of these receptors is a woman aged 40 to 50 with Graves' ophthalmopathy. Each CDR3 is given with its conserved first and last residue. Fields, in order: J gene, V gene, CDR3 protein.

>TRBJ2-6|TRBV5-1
CASSLDGLGANVLTF
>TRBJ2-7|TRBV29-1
CSVENRAFEQYF
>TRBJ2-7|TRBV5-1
CASSLKIGLAGDEQYF
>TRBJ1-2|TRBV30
CASSTGSINYGYTF
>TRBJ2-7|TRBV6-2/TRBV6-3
CASRQQGNEQYF
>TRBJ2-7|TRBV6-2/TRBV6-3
CASTNSYEQYF
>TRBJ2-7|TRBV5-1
CASSLYAGADEQYF
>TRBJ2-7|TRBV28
CASRTTAYEQYF
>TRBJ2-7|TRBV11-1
CASSLWISGTSNEQYF
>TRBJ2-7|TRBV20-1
CSARGTSGTDRDEQYF
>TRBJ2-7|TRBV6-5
CASSTSGLPVRRYF
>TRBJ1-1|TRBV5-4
CASSLGGTGTYEAFF
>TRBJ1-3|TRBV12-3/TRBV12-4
CASRRQSNSGNTIYF
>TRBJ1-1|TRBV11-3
CASSLYGGGGFEAFF
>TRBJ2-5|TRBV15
CATSREAGGSQETQYF
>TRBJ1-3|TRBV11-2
CASSLEYMGNTIYF
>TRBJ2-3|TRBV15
CATSRGLAALTDTQYF
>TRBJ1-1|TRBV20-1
CSARDIIQGGNTEAFF
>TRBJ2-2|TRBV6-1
CASMGLAGVAGELFF
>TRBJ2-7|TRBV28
CASGARAYEQYF
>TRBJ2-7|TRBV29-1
CSVHGLAGGGEQYF
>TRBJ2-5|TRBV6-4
CASRAGTGGAQAGVETQYF
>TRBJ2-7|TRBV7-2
CASSFRDRSVEQYF
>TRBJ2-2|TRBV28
CASSAQGSGELFF
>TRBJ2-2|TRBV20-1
CSARDRQGYTGELFF
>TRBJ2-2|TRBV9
CASSIAGSGELFF
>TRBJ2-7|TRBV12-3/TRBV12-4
CASSPGTGEKAYEQYF
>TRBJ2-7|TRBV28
CASSSTTGPTISSYEQYF
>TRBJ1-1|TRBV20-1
CSAIRRTGGEGTEAFF